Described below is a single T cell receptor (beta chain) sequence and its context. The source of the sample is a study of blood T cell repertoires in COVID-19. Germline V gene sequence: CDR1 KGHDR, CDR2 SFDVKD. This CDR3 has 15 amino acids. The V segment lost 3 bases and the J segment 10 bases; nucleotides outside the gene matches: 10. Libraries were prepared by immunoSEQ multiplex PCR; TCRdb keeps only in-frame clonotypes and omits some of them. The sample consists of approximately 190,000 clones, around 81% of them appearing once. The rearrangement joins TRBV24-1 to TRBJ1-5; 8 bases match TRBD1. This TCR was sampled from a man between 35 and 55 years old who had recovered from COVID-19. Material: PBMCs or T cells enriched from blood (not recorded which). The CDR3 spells CATSDTGTGQHPQHF. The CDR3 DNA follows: TGTGCCACCAGTGATACCGGGACAGGTCAACACCCCCAGCATTTT.